These 4 T cell receptor beta chains were sequenced from one sample in a study of blood T cell repertoires in COVID-19. The data were produced by immunoSEQ multiplex PCR, yet TCRdb's version contains in-frame clones alone and is incomplete. The table lists about 140,000 clones, more than 65% of them singletons. Sequenced input: peripheral blood. The source is a man aged 60 to 69 with active or convalescent COVID-19.

This clone has only one observation. The chain is built from TRBV27 and TRBJ2-1, with TRBD2 identical over 10 bases. CDR3 length: 19 residues. The trim removed 3 bases at V and 8 bases at J, leaving 19 bases unmatched. The germline V gene has CDR1 MNHEY and CDR2 SMNVEV (reference sequence). CDR3 amino acids: CASSLSSGLAGVLGYEQFF. DNA for the CDR3: TGTGCCAGCAGTTTGTCTTCCGGCCTAGCGGGAGTGCTGGGGTATGAGCAGTTCTTC.

The chain joins TRBV10-1 to TRBJ1-4, with a weak D call TRBD1 (6 bases). V was trimmed by 6 bases and J by 8 bases, leaving 19 bases between them. This CDR3 comprises 15 residues. Germline V lookup: CDR1 WNHNN, CDR2 SYGVQD (reference sequence). CDR3 sequence (DNA): TGCGCCAGCAGCGCTGAGACAGGCTCTTTGGAAAAACTGTTTTTT. This translates into CASSAETGSLEKLFF.

The chain is built from TRBV4-1 and TRBJ1-5; D gene uncertain. Trimming removed 4 bases at V and 1 base at J, with 11 bases between. The V gene's germline CDR1 is MGHRA and CDR2 YSYEKL. The CDR3 spans 15 residues. In DNA, the CDR3 is TGCGCCAGCAGCCCCCAGTCAGGAAGCAATCAGCCCCAGCATTTT. This gives the protein CASSPQSGSNQPQHF.

The chain carries TRBV29-1 and TRBJ2-2, with D tentatively TRBD1 (5 bases). Germline values: CDR1 SQVTM, CDR2 ANQGSEA. CDR3 length: 16 amino acids. V was cut by 7 bases and J by 5 bases, with 23 bases left in between. The CDR3 is CSARRAGKEGTGELFF. Written as DNA, the CDR3 is TGCAGCGCCCGAAGGGCAGGGAAGGAAGGGACCGGGGAGCTGTTTTTT.